Reported below is one TCR beta chain. The CDR3 has 15 amino acids. Two negative PCRs, clearance, or symptom resolution were required of recovered Cohort 3 donors. The sample is drawn from a study of blood T cell repertoires in COVID-19. Study-level information: T cells, B-cell-depleted T cells, or PBMCs provided the cDNA or gDNA that served as material.

Here immunoSEQ multiplex PCR was the method, and the copy in TCRdb shows in-frame clones only, minus some. The sample yields just over 300,000 clones, roughly 85% seen once. Sequenced input: PBMCs or T cells enriched from blood (not recorded which). The receptor comes from a man in his thirties or forties who had recovered from COVID-19. This chain links TRBV1 with TRBJ1-4. TRBV1 is given as a pseudogene. Here the CDR3 reads CTSSLARGDGEKLFF. CDR3 nucleotide sequence: TGCACCAGCAGCCTCGCCCGGGGGGACGGGGAAAAACTGTTTTTT.